Below are 8 T cell receptor beta chains sequenced from a single sample in a study of T cell changes during pregnancy in multiple sclerosis. The repertoire was sequenced with immunoSEQ multiplex PCR; TCRdb's copy has only in-frame clones and lacks some. The repertoire holds 65,000 to 95,000 clones, approximately 95% seen once, with about 0.99% in the top ten. Material: peripheral blood, obtained in the second trimester of pregnancy. All receptors derive from a female donor in good health, enrolled as a control in a pregnancy study.

This chain joins TRBV28 and TRBJ2-7, with TRBD1 matching 7 bases. The CDR3 is 21 residues long. Trimming cost V 1 base and J 3 bases; bases outside gene matches: 24. CDR1 is MDHEN and CDR2 is SYDVKM in the germline V gene. The CDR3 reads CASSLFAAGIKGQQGNYEQYF. The CDR3 DNA reads as TGTGCCAGCAGTTTATTTGCTGCCGGAATTAAGGGACAGCAAGGGAACTACGAGCAGTACTTC.

This chain joins TRBV5-6 and TRBJ2-7, with TRBD2 as a possible D gene (5 bases). CDR3 length equals 14 residues. The V end was cut by 3 bases, the J end by 5 bases, with 15 bases between. Per the germline V gene, CDR1 is SGHDT and CDR2 is YYEEEE. CDR3 in amino acids: CASSWTFLVNEQYF. The CDR3 bases are TGTGCCAGCAGCTGGACTTTTCTAGTGAACGAGCAGTACTTC.

This sequence joins TRBV28 and TRBJ2-5; 8 bases are a match to TRBD1. Per germline, CDR1 MDHEN and CDR2 SYDVKM. Unmatched junction bases numbered 17, after V lost 6 bases and J lost 5 bases. This CDR3 comprises 17 residues. The DNA for the CDR3 is TGTGCCAGCAGAGTCCCGTATCGTCCAGGGGGCAAGGAGACCCAGTACTTC. Translating it yields CASRVPYRPGGKETQYF.

This clone was seen a single time. The chain employs TRBV28 and TRBJ2-7, with D tentatively TRBD2 (6 bases). With 6 bases removed from V and 2 bases from J, the gap between germline ends came to 17 bases. There are 15 residues in the CDR3. CDR1 MDHEN and CDR2 SYDVKM come from the germline V gene. The CDR3 reads CASSTPGLGTYEQYF. The CDR3 DNA sequence: TGTGCCAGCAGCACCCCGGGACTGGGCACCTACGAGCAGTACTTC.

This clone was observed a handful of times. The chain's CDR3 is CASSYDRRDKHNYGYTF. The CDR3, as DNA: TGTGCCAGCAGCTACGACCGCCGGGACAAGCATAACTATGGCTACACCTTC. This chain connects TRBV21-1 to TRBJ1-2; the table gives TRBD1 as D, unverified against the DNA. TRBV21-1 corresponds to a pseudogene. The CDR3 loop spans 17 amino acids.

The chain joins TRBV6-6 to TRBJ1-2; D not resolved. The CDR3 totals 13 residues. The V gene lost 2 bases and the J gene lost 4 bases, with 8 bases spanning the gap. Germline lookup yields CDR1 MNHNY and CDR2 SVGAGI (reference sequence). The CDR3 region has the DNA TGTGCCAGCAGTTACGGCGGTGTCTATGGCTACACCTTC. Translating gives CASSYGGVYGYTF.

This sequence joins TRBV4-1 and TRBJ2-1; 11 bases agree with TRBD2. Germline V gene data show CDR1 as MGHRA and CDR2 as YSYEKL. CDR3 length: 15 residues. V lost 4 bases to trimming and J lost 6 bases; unmatched junction nucleotides: 5. In nucleotides, the CDR3 is TGCGCCAGCAGCCCCACTAGCGGGAGAGGCAATGAGCAGTTCTTC. Its translation is CASSPTSGRGNEQFF.

CDR3 DNA sequence: TGTGCCATCAGTGATTCAGGGATTCGCTACAATGAGCAGTTCTTC. Translation gives CAISDSGIRYNEQFF. The rearrangement uses TRBV10-3 and TRBJ2-1, with a tentative D call TRBD1 (5 bases). CDR3 size: 15 residues. Trimming removed 3 bases from V and 3 bases from J, with 12 bases in between. Germline loops: CDR1 ENHRY, CDR2 SYGVKD.